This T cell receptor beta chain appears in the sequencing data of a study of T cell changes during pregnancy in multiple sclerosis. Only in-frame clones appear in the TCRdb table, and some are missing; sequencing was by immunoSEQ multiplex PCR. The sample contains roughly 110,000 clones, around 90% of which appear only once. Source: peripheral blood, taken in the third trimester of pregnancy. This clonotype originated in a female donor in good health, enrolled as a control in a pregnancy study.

The CDR3 DNA follows: TGCGCCAGCAGCCTTAGTCCAGGTCCCTATGGCTACACCTTC. It encodes CASSLSPGPYGYTF. The chain employs TRBV5-1 and TRBJ1-2; no definite D call. V dropped 4 bases and J dropped 4 bases, with 14 bases sitting between them. The CDR3 loop spans 14 amino acids. Germline assignment: CDR1 SGHRS and CDR2 YFSETQ.